This TCR beta chain was observed in a study of low-dose radiotherapy and immunotherapy resistance in tumors. Across the study: The authors gave intravenous cyclophosphamide 200 mg/m2 every two weeks, one day before radiation and immunotherapy.

Indicated time point: after trial treatment. The treatment denotes: LDRT plus nivolumab, ipilimumab, low-dose cyclophosphamide and aspirin (RACIN trial). The CDR3 runs 18 residues. Losses at the gene ends were 3 bases for V and 5 bases for J; bases not matched to a gene: 16. The germline V gene encodes CDR1 KGHSH and CDR2 LQKENI. Priming of first-strand cDNA relied on TRAV- and TRBV-specific primers (covering alpha and beta chains). TCR amplification ran roughly 20 PCR cycles using constant-region and V-primer adapter primers. TCRdb re-derived calls from the reads in MiXCR, one entry per CDR3 protein. The table includes about 35,000 distinct CDR3 sequences, less than 25% detected once.

V is TRBV18 and J is TRBJ2-1, with TRBD1 identical over 7 bases. The specimen was PBMCs, collected after low-dose radiotherapy plus immunotherapy. This TCR was recovered from a female donor with ovarian cancer. The CDR3 DNA reads as TGTGCCAGCTCACCGAATACAGGGGTTCGGTTAAAGAACAATGAGCAGTTCTTC. Protein product: CASSPNTGVRLKNNEQFF.